This is a list of T cell receptor beta chains from one sample in a study of identical twins. TCRdb passed the 5' RACE reads through MiXCR, listing each CDR3 protein once. The table records around 250,000 distinct CDR3 sequences, roughly 12% of them present only once. These data were also reused for a study on yellow fever vaccine responses in identical twins.

The sequenced sample was memory (CD45RO+) T cells sorted from blood. The receptors stem from a woman aged 18-30 years in good health. The conserved cysteine and the conserved F or W are not part of the CDR3 here.

>TRBV25-1|TRBJ2-4
ASSNPGTGEGIQY
>TRBV9|TRBJ2-2
ASSVSGSTNTGELF
>TRBV7-2|TRBJ2-5
ASSPGGGREETQY
>TRBV3-1|TRBJ2-2
AGSGTGLAGGTGELF
>TRBV6-2/TRBV6-3|TRBJ2-7
ASQTEQY
>TRBV4-3|TRBJ2-3
ASSQGREDTQY
>TRBV5-6|TRBJ2-7
ASSLGGWGVYEQY
>TRBV11-2|TRBJ2-3
ASSSTGRNTQY
>TRBV7-9|TRBJ1-6
ASSITGTANSPLH
>TRBV6-1|TRBJ2-5
ASTAGNIRTQY
>TRBV7-3|TRBJ2-3
ASSLSLAGPDTQY
>TRBV28|TRBJ2-7
ASSLGSSLYEQY
>TRBV28|TRBJ2-7
ASKRKPRVSYEQY
>TRBV29-1|TRBJ2-1
SLVEGVDLTWSPLYNEQF
>TRBV7-6|TRBJ2-5
ASSLAQFVRLAGVIQQETQY
>TRBV6-6|TRBJ2-5
ASSTPQETQY
>TRBV10-3|TRBJ2-3
AIRSGTSGADTQY
>TRBV7-2|TRBJ2-3
ASSSDRGQTDTQY
>TRBV9|TRBJ1-6
ASSVASGANSPLH
>TRBV2|TRBJ2-5
ANKIGLMEETQY
>TRBV7-2|TRBJ1-4
ASARGATNEKLF
>TRBV6-2/TRBV6-3|TRBJ2-7
ASSHASYEQY
>TRBV10-3|TRBJ2-3
AISPGEGTQY
>TRBV3-1|TRBJ1-2
ASSQGPANYGYT